The entry below describes one TCR beta chain. Antigen specificity is unknown. This sample is part of a study of shared clonotypes between healthy human individuals. Study-wide context: Three plates were used per donor for CD4 naive, three for CD4 memory, two for CD8 naive and one for CD8 memory. Study-level points and caveats: Between four donors, naive CD4 clonotypes were shared at a level of around 5.1%. With few donors, the genetic and exposure-history diversity represented was limited.

The CDR3 is 15 residues long. V dropped 6 bases and J dropped 5; count of bases not matched to a gene: 7. The germline V gene has CDR1 MNHNY and CDR2 SVGAGI (reference sequence). Assay used: immunoSEQ multiplex PCR; TCRdb lists only in-frame clones, some missing. The profile shows approximately 2.1 million clones, over 90% of them singletons. The sequencing input was naive CD4+ T cells from PBMCs. Subset described: CD45RA+ positively selected. This sequence originates from a man aged 18 to 29 in good health. Some clones in this sample may be carry-over from other donors' samples. The chain couples TRBV6-6 to TRBJ2-3, with TRBD2 matching 11 bases. CDR3 bases: TGTGCCAGCAGAAGTAGCGGGAGGGCCCTAGATACGCAGTATTTT. Its protein is CASRSSGRALDTQYF.